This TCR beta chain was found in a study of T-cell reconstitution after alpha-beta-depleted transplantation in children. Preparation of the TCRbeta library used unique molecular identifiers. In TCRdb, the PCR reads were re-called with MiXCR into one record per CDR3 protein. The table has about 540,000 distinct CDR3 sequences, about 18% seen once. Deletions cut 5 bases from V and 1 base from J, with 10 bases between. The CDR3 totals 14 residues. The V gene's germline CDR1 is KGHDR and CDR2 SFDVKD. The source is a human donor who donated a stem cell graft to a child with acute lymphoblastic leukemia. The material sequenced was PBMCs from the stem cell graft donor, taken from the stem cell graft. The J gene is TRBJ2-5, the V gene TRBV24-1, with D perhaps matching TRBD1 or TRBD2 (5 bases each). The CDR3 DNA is TGTGCCACCAGTGCCTCTGGGACCCAAGAGACCCAGTACTTC. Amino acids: CATSASGTQETQYF.